This T cell receptor (beta chain) was sequenced for a study of blood T cell repertoires in COVID-19. TCRdb keeps only in-frame clones here, not all; method: immunoSEQ multiplex PCR. The sample includes over 140,000 clones, nearly 80% seen only once; the top ten take 2.5% to 3.5%. The germline CDR1 and CDR2 sequences are WNHNN and SYGVQD (reference sequence). V was shortened by 6 bases and J by 0 bases, with 15 bases between the two germline ends. This CDR3 comprises 16 residues. V is TRBV10-1 and J is TRBJ2-1; D might be TRBD2 (5 bases). This sequence was found in a woman in her forties or fifties who had recovered from COVID-19. Specimen: PBMCs or T cells enriched from blood (not recorded which). The CDR3 DNA sequence: TGCGCCAGCAGCACCCGAGCGGCCCGCTCCTACAATGAGCAGTTCTTC. It yields the protein CASSTRAARSYNEQFF.